The 19 T cell receptor beta chains below all came from one sample that was sequenced in a study of T cells in Graves' hyperthyroidism and ophthalmopathy (dated by TCRdb to about 2019). Libraries were constructed by multiplex PCR. For sequencing, an Illumina HiSeq 2000 was employed. The TCR beta CDR3 regions were amplified from the RNA transcripts. The TCR CDR3 was subjected to a first round of RT-PCR using the HTBI primer set and the Qiagen OneStep RT-PCR kit. In-frame beta chains were kept once TCRdb had trimmed the public reads at Q25 with fastp and called clones with MiXCR. Each entry is one CDR3 protein sequence, shown with its most common DNA and genes. The sample table contains about 640,000 distinct CDR3 sequences; only one count was recorded for around 20% of them. The top ten clones comprise 30% to 40% of the sample. Sequencing was done on a sample of blood. The receptor set was obtained from a man aged 25-45 years with Graves' ophthalmopathy.

The chain is built from TRBV19 and TRBJ1-1; maybe TRBD1 (6 bases). The CDR3 covers 14 residues. Germline lookup yields CDR1 LNHDA and CDR2 SQIVND (reference sequence). Trimming stripped 4 bases from V and 6 bases from J, with 15 bases between. The CDR3 DNA is TGTGCCAGTAGTACCTACAGGGAGGTATCTGAAGCTTTCTTT. Its translation is CASSTYREVSEAFF.

In this sample, this clonotype turned up a few times. This chain links TRBV28 with TRBJ1-3; D remains unclear. The CDR3 loop spans 13 amino acids. V was shortened by 7 bases and J by 4 bases, with 11 bases between the two germline ends. CDR1 MDHEN and CDR2 SYDVKM come from the germline V gene. The CDR3 nucleotides are TGTGCCAGCATACGGGGAGCAGGAAACACCATATATTTT. It translates to CASIRGAGNTIYF.

This clonotype was observed many times. The V and J genes are TRBV11-2 and TRBJ2-2; TRBD2 might be the D (5 bases). From germline, CDR1 is SGHAT and CDR2 FQNNGV. CDR3 length: 13 amino acids. Trimming left V 4 bases short and J 8 bases short, with 11 bases between. DNA of the CDR3: TGTGCCAGCAGCTGGGATAGGAGGGGGGAGCTGTTTTTT. This gives the protein CASSWDRRGELFF.

This clonotype was recorded at least ten times. CDR3 in amino acids: CSVEVNTEAFF. DNA of the CDR3: TGCAGCGTTGAGGTGAACACTGAAGCTTTCTTT. The V gene is TRBV29-1, the J gene TRBJ1-1; D is unresolved. Germline lookup yields CDR1 SQVTM and CDR2 ANQGSEA. Trimming took 3 bases from V and 0 from J, leaving 2 bases between them. There are 11 residues in the CDR3.

This clonotype was counted only a few times. The J gene is TRBJ1-2, the V gene TRBV6-1; the D gene is possibly TRBD1 (6 bases). Trimming shortened V by 6 bases and J by 3 bases, and 17 bases separated the two germline ends. Germline lookup yields CDR1 MNHNS and CDR2 SASEGT. The length of the CDR3 is 15 residues. This CDR3 reads CASRMTRGGYYGYTF. The CDR3 coding sequence is TGTGCCAGCAGGATGACCAGGGGTGGGTACTATGGCTACACCTTC.

The chain combines TRBV6-1 with TRBJ1-2; weak D call: TRBD1 (5 bases). The CDR3 is 16 residues long. The V and J ends lost 2 bases and 8 bases respectively, with 21 bases between them. In germline, CDR1 is MNHNS, CDR2 SASEGT. This chain's CDR3 is CASSEYKSGRGYGYTF. The CDR3, as DNA: TGTGCCAGCAGTGAATATAAATCGGGGCGCGGTTACGGCTACACCTTC.

The sample holds a few counts of this clonotype. The V gene is TRBV27, the J gene TRBJ2-2, with 7 bases aligning to TRBD2. The CDR3 contains 14 residues. The junction had 5 bases not matched to a gene; V was cut back by 7 bases and J by 3 bases. The V gene's germline CDR1 is MNHEY and CDR2 SMNVEV (reference sequence). CDR3 protein: CASTGLPDTGELFF. The CDR3 bases are TGTGCCAGCACGGGACTACCTGACACCGGGGAGCTGTTTTTT.

At least ten counts were recorded for this clonotype. The chain combines TRBV11-2 with TRBJ2-5, with TRBD2 identical over 8 bases. Per the germline V gene, CDR1 is SGHAT and CDR2 is FQNNGV. The CDR3 runs to 15 residues. Trimming at V came to 5 bases and at J to 4 bases, leaving 9 bases not matched to a gene. The DNA for the CDR3 is TGTGCCAGCAGCCCCGTACAGGCGGGAGGAGAGACCCAGTACTTC. Protein product: CASSPVQAGGETQYF.

This clonotype has ten or more counts. V is TRBV5-6 and J is TRBJ2-3; D possibly uses TRBD1 or TRBD2 (6 bases each). Germline V lookup: CDR1 SGHDT, CDR2 YYEEEE. The V gene lost 4 bases and the J gene lost 8 bases, with 14 bases spanning the gap. This CDR3 region has 13 residues. The DNA of the CDR3 is TGTGCCAGCAGCCGACAACAGGGAGGTACGCAGTATTTT. Translating it yields CASSRQQGGTQYF.

The chain carries TRBV5-1 and TRBJ2-2; D call uncertain. CDR1 and CDR2 (germline): SGHRS, YFSETQ. The CDR3 has 16 amino acids. V lost 2 bases and J 0 bases, leaving 11 bases between the germline ends. The CDR3 DNA is TGCGCCAGCAGCTTCCCCAGGAACACGAACACCGGGGAGCTGTTTTTT. The encoded protein is CASSFPRNTNTGELFF.

V gene TRBV7-2 combines with J gene TRBJ2-2; TRBD2 matches at 9 bases. This CDR3 is 15 amino acids long. V lost 1 base to trimming and J lost 8 bases; unmatched junction nucleotides: 5. Germline V gives CDR1 SGHTA, CDR2 FQGNSA. The CDR3 spells CASSLGAGGSGELFF. CDR3 sequence (DNA): TGTGCCAGCAGCTTAGGAGCGGGGGGATCAGGGGAGCTGTTTTTT.

This clonotype was seen repeatedly, ten times or more. The J gene is TRBJ2-3, the V gene TRBV7-2; a weak D match, TRBD2 (6 bases). CDR3 length: 15 residues. Trimming took off 7 bases at V and 2 bases at J, with 16 bases between the two ends. Germline values: CDR1 SGHTA, CDR2 FQGNSA. CDR3 bases: TGTGCCAGCATCAGGGACTCCCCATTCACAGATACGCAGTATTTT. Translation: CASIRDSPFTDTQYF.

V and J are TRBV27 and TRBJ2-7; unclear D gene. Germline-derived CDR1 and CDR2 are MNHEY and SMNVEV (reference sequence). Trimming left V 2 bases short and J 5 bases short, with 7 bases between. The CDR3 has 12 residues. In DNA, the CDR3 is TGTGCCAGCAGTTTAACTAACCACGAGCAGTACTTC. Translating gives CASSLTNHEQYF.

The V and J genes are TRBV29-1 and TRBJ1-2; possible D gene TRBD1, 6 bases. This CDR3 has 12 amino acids. The ends were cut back, 7 bases at V and 4 bases at J, with 13 bases in the middle. The germline V gene has CDR1 SQVTM and CDR2 ANQGSEA. The CDR3: CSAPDRSYGYTF. The DNA of the CDR3 is TGCAGCGCCCCCGACAGGAGCTATGGCTACACCTTC. Using reference TRBV29-1 and TRBJ1-2 for the parts outside the CDR3, the full variable domain is SAVISQKPSRDICQRGTSLTIQCQVDSQVTMMFWYRQQPGQSLTLIATANQGSEATYESGFVIDKFPISRPNLTFSTLTVSNMSPEDSSIYLCSAPDRSYGYTFGSGTRLTVV.

The chain couples TRBV7-2 to TRBJ1-2; D ambiguous. This CDR3 region has 15 residues. Trimming stripped 4 bases from V and 3 bases from J, with 15 bases between. Germline values: CDR1 SGHTA, CDR2 FQGNSA. The CDR3 coding sequence is TGTGCCAGCAGCTCCCCCCGGGAAACGGACTATGGCTACACCTTC. It encodes CASSSPRETDYGYTF. Drawing the rest from reference TRBV7-2 and TRBJ1-2, the complete variable domain is GAGVSQSPSNKVTEKGKDVELRCDPISGHTALYWYRQSLGQGLEFLIYFQGNSAPDKSGLPSDRFSAERTGGSVSTLTIQRTQQEDSAVYLCASSSPRETDYGYTFGSGTRLTVV.

In its sample, this clonotype was seen many times. The chain joins TRBV5-5 to TRBJ1-4, with D possibly being TRBD1 (5 bases). Germline CDR1 is SGHKS and CDR2 is YYEKEE (reference sequence). V dropped 0 bases and J dropped 5 bases, with 11 bases sitting between them. CDR3 length: 15 amino acids. DNA of the CDR3: TGTGCCAGCAGCTTGGAAGGACAAGTGAATGAAAAACTGTTTTTT. It codes for CASSLEGQVNEKLFF.

The chain uses TRBV28 and TRBJ2-1; D is ambiguous. This CDR3 has 12 residues. Germline V lookup: CDR1 MDHEN, CDR2 SYDVKM. Between the trimmed V and J ends, which lost 9 bases and 8 bases, there was a span of 14 bases. The CDR3 sequence is CASNGLLDEQFF. The CDR3 nucleotides are TGTGCCAGTAACGGGCTTTTGGATGAGCAGTTCTTC.

This clonotype was detected once. The chain links TRBV7-9 to TRBJ1-5; the D gene is possibly TRBD1 (6 bases). Germline CDR1 and CDR2: SEHNR and FQNEAQ (reference sequence). There are 15 residues in the CDR3. V was clipped by 5 bases and J by 4 bases, with 15 bases between them. DNA for the CDR3: TGTGCCAGCAGCCAGGTCGGGGGGCCGAATCAGCCCCAGCATTTT. This translates into CASSQVGGPNQPQHF.

The sample holds many counts of this clonotype. One end of the junction fails to match germline, which may point to a read error. The chain recombines TRBV5-1 with TRBJ2-7; TRBD1 agrees at 7 bases. CDR3 length: 15 residues. In germline, CDR1 is SGHRS, CDR2 YFSETQ. The CDR3 nucleotides read TGTGCCAGCAGTTTAGGGGGCCTGAGCTCCTACGAGCAGTACTTC. Translation gives CASSLGGLSSYEQYF.